The T cell receptor (beta chain) under discussion was sequenced for a study of shared clonotypes between healthy human individuals. The germline CDR1 and CDR2 sequences are MNHEY and SMNVEV (reference sequence). The CDR3 sequence is 13 residues long. V gave up 8 bases and J gave up 3 bases, with 14 bases separating them. Deep was the level at which the assay was run. TCRdb keeps only in-frame clones here, not all; method: immunoSEQ multiplex PCR. Here the sample spans about 470,000 clones, 75% to 85% being singletons. General study results and limits: An anticipated effect of sequencing depth on clonotype sharing among donors was recognized.

Concerning this clone: Its antigen is currently unknown.

V gene TRBV27 combines with J gene TRBJ2-7; D possibly corresponds to TRBD2 (6 bases). The origin of this receptor is a woman in her forties in good health. Some clones in this sample may be carry-over from other donors' samples. Sequenced: PBMCs. For the CDR3, the DNA is TGTGCCAGCGGACTCGGGACTCGCTACGAGCAGTACTTC. This encodes CASGLGTRYEQYF.